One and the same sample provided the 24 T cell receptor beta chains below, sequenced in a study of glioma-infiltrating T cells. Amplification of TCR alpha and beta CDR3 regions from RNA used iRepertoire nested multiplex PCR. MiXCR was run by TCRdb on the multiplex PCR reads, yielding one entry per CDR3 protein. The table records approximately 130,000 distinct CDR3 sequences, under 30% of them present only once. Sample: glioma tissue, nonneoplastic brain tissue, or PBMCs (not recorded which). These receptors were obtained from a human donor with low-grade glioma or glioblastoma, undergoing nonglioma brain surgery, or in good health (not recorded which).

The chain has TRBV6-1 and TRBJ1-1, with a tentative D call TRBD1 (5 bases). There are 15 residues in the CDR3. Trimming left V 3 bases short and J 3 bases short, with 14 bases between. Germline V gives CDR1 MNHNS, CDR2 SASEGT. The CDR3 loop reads CASSEPGEGHTEAFF. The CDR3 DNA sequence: TGTGCCAGCAGTGAGCCCGGGGAGGGGCACACTGAAGCTTTCTTT.

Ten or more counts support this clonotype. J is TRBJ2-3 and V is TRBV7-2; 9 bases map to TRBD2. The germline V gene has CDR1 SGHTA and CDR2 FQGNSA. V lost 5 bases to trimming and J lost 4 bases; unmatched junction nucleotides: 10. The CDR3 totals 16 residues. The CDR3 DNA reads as TGTGCCAGCAGCCCCTCCTTAGCGGGGGCCTCAGATACGCAGTATTTT. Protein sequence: CASSPSLAGASDTQYF.

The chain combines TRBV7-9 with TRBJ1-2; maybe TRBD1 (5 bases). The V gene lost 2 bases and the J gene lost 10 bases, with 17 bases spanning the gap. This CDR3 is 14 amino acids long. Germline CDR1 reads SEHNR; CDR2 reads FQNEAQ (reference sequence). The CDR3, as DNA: TGTGCCAGCAGCTTACAGGGAGGGGATATGGTCTACACCTTC. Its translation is CASSLQGGDMVYTF.

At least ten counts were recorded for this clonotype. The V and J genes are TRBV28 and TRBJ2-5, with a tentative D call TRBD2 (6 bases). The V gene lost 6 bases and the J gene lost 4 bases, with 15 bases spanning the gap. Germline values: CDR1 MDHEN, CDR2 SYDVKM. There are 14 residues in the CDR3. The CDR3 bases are TGTGCCAGCAGGAGCCCGGGGAGGTCAGAGACCCAGTACTTC. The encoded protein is CASRSPGRSETQYF.

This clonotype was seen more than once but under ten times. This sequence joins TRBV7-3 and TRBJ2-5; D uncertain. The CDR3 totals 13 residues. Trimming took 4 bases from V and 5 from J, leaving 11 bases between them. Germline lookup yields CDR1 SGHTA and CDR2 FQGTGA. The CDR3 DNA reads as TGTGCCAGCAGCTCCCCCACCGAGGAGACCCAGTACTTC. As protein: CASSSPTEETQYF.

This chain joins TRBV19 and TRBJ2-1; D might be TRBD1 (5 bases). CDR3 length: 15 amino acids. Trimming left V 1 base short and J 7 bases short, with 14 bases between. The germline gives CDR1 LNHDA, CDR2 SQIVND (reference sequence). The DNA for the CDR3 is TGTGCCAGTAGTATAGGAGGCAGGGTAGGTAATGAGCAGTTCTTC. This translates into CASSIGGRVGNEQFF.

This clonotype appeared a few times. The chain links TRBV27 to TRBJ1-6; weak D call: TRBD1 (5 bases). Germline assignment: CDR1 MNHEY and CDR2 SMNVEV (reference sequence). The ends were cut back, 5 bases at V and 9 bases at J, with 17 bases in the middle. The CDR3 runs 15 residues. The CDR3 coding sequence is TGTGCCAGCAGTGTGGGACCCCAAGTGGGTTCACCCCTCCACTTT. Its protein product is CASSVGPQVGSPLHF.

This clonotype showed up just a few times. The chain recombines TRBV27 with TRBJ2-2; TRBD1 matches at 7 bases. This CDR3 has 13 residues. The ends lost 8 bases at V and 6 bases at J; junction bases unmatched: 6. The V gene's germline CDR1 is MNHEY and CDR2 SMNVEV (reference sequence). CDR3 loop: CASEGAVAGELFF. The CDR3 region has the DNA TGTGCCAGCGAGGGGGCCGTTGCCGGGGAGCTGTTTTTT.

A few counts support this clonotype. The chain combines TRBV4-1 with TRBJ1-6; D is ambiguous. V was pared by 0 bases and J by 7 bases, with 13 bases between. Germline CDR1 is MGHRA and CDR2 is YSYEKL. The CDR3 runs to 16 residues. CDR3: CASSQEAGAGNSPLHF. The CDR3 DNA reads TGCGCCAGCAGCCAAGAAGCGGGCGCGGGAAATTCACCCCTCCACTTT.

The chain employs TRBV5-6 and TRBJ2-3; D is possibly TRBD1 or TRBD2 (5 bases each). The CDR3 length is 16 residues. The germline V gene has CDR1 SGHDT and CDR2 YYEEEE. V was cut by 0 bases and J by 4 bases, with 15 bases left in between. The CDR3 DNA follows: TGTGCCAGCAGCTTGGAGACTGGGACCTCAGCAGATACGCAGTATTTT. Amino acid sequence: CASSLETGTSADTQYF.

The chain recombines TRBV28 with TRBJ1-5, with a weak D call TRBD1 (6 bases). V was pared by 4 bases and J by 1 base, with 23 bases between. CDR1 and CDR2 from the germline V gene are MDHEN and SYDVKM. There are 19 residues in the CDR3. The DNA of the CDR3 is TGTGCCAGCAGTTCCCCATCCGCCCCCCGGGACATGAGCAATCAGCCCCAGCATTTT. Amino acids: CASSSPSAPRDMSNQPQHF.

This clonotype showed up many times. In DNA form, the CDR3 reads TGTGCCAGCAGTTTCGGTTACAGGGGGTCAGGCGCCGGGGAGCTGTTTTTT. This encodes CASSFGYRGSGAGELFF. V is TRBV6-1 and J is TRBJ2-2, with 8 bases that match TRBD1. The CDR3 length is 17 residues. The trim removed 5 bases at V and 6 bases at J, leaving 14 bases unmatched. Germline V gives CDR1 MNHNS, CDR2 SASEGT.

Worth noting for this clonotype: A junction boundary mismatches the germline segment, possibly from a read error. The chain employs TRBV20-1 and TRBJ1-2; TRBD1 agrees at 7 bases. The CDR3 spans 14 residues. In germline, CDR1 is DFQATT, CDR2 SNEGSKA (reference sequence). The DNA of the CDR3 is TGCATTGCTAGCCCCCGTACAGGGGACTATGGCTACACCTTC. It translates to CIASPRTGDYGYTF.

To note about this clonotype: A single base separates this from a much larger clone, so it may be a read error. The CDR3 sequence: CSANPVGGTQPQHF. CDR3 in DNA: TGCAGTGCTAACCCCGTGGGGGGGACTCAGCCCCAGCATTTT. The gene calls are TRBV20-1 and TRBJ1-5; a weak D match, TRBD1 (5 bases). Deletions cut 4 bases from V and 6 bases from J, with 16 bases between. CDR1 and CDR2 (germline): DFQATT, SNEGSKA (reference sequence). The CDR3 covers 14 residues.

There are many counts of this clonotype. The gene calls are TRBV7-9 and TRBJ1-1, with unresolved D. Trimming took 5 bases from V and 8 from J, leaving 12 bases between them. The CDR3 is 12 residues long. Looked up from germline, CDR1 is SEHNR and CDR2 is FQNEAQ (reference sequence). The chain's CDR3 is CASSPVGTEAFF. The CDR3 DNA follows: TGTGCCAGCAGCCCCGTAGGCACCGAAGCTTTCTTT.

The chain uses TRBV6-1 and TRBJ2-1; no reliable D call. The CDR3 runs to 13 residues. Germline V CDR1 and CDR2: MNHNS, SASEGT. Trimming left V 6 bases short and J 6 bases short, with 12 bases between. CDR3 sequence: CASSQVPGNEQFF. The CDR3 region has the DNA TGTGCCAGCAGCCAAGTTCCTGGCAATGAGCAGTTCTTC.

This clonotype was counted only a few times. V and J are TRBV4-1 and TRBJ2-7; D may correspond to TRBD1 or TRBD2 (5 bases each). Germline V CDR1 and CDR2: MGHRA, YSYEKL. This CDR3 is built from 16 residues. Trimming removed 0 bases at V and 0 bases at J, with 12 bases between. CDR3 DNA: TGCGCCAGCAGCCAAGAGGGGACCCTCAGCTCCTACGAGCAGTACGTC. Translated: CASSQEGTLSSYEQYV.

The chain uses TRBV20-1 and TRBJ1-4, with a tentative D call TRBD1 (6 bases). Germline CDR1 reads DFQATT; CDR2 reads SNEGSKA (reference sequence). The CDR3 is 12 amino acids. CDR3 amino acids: CRADSGNEKLFF. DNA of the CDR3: TGCAGGGCGGACAGCGGTAATGAAAAACTGTTTTTT.

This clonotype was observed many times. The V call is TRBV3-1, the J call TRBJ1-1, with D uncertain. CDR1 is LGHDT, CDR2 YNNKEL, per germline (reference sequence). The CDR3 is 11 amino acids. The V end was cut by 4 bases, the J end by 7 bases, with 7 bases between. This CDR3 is CASSRVGEAFF. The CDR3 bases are TGTGCCAGCAGCCGCGTCGGTGAAGCTTTCTTT.

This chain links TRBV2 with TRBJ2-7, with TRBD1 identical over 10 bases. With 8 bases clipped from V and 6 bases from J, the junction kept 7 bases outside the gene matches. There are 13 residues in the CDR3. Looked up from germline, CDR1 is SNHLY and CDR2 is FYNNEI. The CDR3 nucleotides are TGTGCCAGCGGACAGGGGGGGTCAGGCGAGCAGTACGTC. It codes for CASGQGGSGEQYV.

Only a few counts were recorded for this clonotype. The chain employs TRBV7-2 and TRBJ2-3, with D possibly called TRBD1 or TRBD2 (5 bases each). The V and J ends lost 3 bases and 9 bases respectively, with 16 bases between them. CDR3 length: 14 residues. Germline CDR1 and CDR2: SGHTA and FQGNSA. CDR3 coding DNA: TGTGCCAGCAGCTTTCTTGGGACGGTGAGGACGCAGTATTTT. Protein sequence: CASSFLGTVRTQYF.

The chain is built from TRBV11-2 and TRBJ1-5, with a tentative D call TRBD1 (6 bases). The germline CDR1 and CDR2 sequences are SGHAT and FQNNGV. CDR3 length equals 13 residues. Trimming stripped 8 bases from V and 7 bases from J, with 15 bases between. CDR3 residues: CASGHQGNQPQHF. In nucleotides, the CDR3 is TGTGCCAGCGGGCACCAGGGGAACCAGCCCCAGCATTTT. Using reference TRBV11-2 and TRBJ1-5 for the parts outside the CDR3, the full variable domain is EAGVAQSPRYKIIEKRQSVAFWCNPISGHATLYWYQQILGQGPKLLIQFQNNGVVDDSQLPKDRFSAERLKGVDSTLKIQPAKLEDSAVYLCASGHQGNQPQHFGDGTRLSIL.

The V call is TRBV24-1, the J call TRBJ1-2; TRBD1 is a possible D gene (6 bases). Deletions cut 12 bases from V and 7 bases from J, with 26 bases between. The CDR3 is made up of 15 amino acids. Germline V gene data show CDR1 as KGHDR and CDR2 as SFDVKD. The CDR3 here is CACSAPGALLSGYTF. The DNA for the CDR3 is TGTGCCTGCAGTGCCCCAGGGGCGTTGCTAAGTGGCTACACCTTC.

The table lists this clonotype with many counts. CDR3 sequence: CASRQGLSNQPQHF. CDR3 nucleotides: TGTGCCAGCCGACAGGGGTTGAGCAATCAGCCCCAGCATTTT. This chain connects TRBV27 to TRBJ1-5, with 8 bases lining up with TRBD1. Germline CDR1 is MNHEY and CDR2 is SMNVEV (reference sequence). V lost 8 bases, J lost 1 base, and 4 bases stayed unmatched. This CDR3 comprises 14 residues.